These 20 T cell receptor beta chains were all obtained from the same sample, sequenced in a study of a mutant IDH1 vaccine in newly diagnosed glioma. Described time point: week 23, last vaccination. It was 300 ug of mutant IDH1 20-mer peptide that made up each vaccine dose, given with topical imiquimod. These TCRs are of unknown antigen specificity. Profiled with immunoSEQ multiplex PCR; TCRdb holds only in-frame clones, not every one. The sample comprises 40,000 to 50,000 clones, 60% to 85% of which are singletons, and roughly 6.2% rests with the top ten. Here the sequenced sample was PBMCs, taken from a glioma patient whose treatment included an IDH1 peptide vaccine. Receptor source: a woman aged 40 to 50 with glioma. Some clones in this sample may be carry-over from other donors' samples.

The V call is TRBV4-2, the J call TRBJ1-5, with D perhaps TRBD1 (5 bases). Trimming took off 1 base at V and 5 bases at J, with 12 bases between the two ends. The CDR3 totals 15 residues. Germline V gene sequence: CDR1 LGHNA, CDR2 YNFKEQ. Here the CDR3 DNA reads TGTGCCAGCAGCCAAGTGGTAGGGGTGGATCAGCCCCAGCATTTT. As protein: CASSQVVGVDQPQHF.

The rearrangement links TRBV27 to TRBJ1-1; 12 bases are a match to TRBD1. J lost 6 bases, V lost 4 bases, and 12 bases had no gene match. Germline assignment: CDR1 MNHEY and CDR2 SMNVEV (reference sequence). The CDR3 totals 17 residues. CDR3 sequence: CASSWMGQGARGAEAFF. The CDR3 DNA is TGTGCCAGCAGTTGGATGGGACAGGGGGCTAGGGGGGCTGAAGCTTTCTTT.

The chain uses TRBV10-3 and TRBJ2-6; 8 bases line up with TRBD1. The CDR3 is 16 residues long. CDR1 and CDR2 (germline): ENHRY, SYGVKD. Trimming cost V 3 bases and J 4 bases; bases outside gene matches: 5. For the CDR3, the DNA is TGTGCCATCAGTGAACGGACAGGGCTCGGGGCCAACGTCCTGACTTTC. This codes for CAISERTGLGANVLTF.

The chain is built from TRBV5-1 and TRBJ2-5, with D tentatively TRBD1 (5 bases). V was shortened by 6 bases and J by 4 bases, with 7 bases between the two germline ends. CDR3 length: 11 amino acids. The germline gives CDR1 SGHRS, CDR2 YFSETQ. CDR3 nucleotides: TGCGCCAGCACCCAGGGAGAGACCCAGTACTTC. Translated, it gives CASTQGETQYF.

The table lists this clone with a count of one. This chain connects TRBV5-1 to TRBJ2-5; D remains ambiguous. The V and J ends lost 5 bases and 5 bases respectively, with 10 bases between them. Germline CDR1 is SGHRS and CDR2 is YFSETQ. This CDR3 is built from 12 residues. Here the CDR3 DNA reads TGCGCCAGCAGATCCCCTCACGAGACCCAGTACTTC. As protein: CASRSPHETQYF.

The rearrangement uses TRBV19 and TRBJ2-7; D unresolved. Germline V lookup: CDR1 LNHDA, CDR2 SQIVND (reference sequence). Trimming took 0 bases from V and 3 from J, leaving 6 bases between them. This CDR3 is built from 13 residues. CDR3 in amino acids: CASSIERHYEQYF. Here the CDR3 DNA reads TGTGCCAGTAGTATAGAGAGGCACTACGAGCAGTACTTC. The full variable domain, with the rest looked up from reference TRBV19 and TRBJ2-7, is DGGITQSPKYLFRKEGQNVTLSCEQNLNHDAMYWYRQDPGQGLRLIYYSQIVNDFQKGDIAEGYSVSREKKESFPLTVTSAQKNPTAFYLCASSIERHYEQYFGPGTRLTVT.

The chain joins TRBV27 to TRBJ2-3, with a tentative D call TRBD1 (5 bases). The germline V and J ends were trimmed by 2 bases and 1 base, with 7 bases remaining between them. Germline V gene lookup returns CDR1 MNHEY and CDR2 SMNVEV (reference sequence). The CDR3 length is 14 residues. In DNA, the CDR3 is TGTGCCAGCAGTTTAAGGGGTCGCACAGATACGCAGTATTTT. Translation gives CASSLRGRTDTQYF.

This clone was recorded once. The chain has TRBV13 and TRBJ2-1; perhaps TRBD1 as D (6 bases). CDR1 and CDR2 from the germline V gene are PRHDT and FYEKMQ (reference sequence). There are 18 residues in the CDR3. Trimming took 5 bases from V and 2 from J, leaving 22 bases between them. As DNA, the CDR3 is TGTGCCAGCAGCCGCAACAGGGCAACCGAACTACCCTACAATGAGCAGTTCTTC. It encodes CASSRNRATELPYNEQFF. Variable domain in full (rest from reference TRBV13 and TRBJ2-1): AAGVIQSPRHLIKEKRETATLKCYPIPRHDTVYWYQQGPGQDPQFLISFYEKMQSDKGSIPDRFSAQQFSDYHSELNMSSLELGDSALYFCASSRNRATELPYNEQFFGPGTRLTVL.

J is TRBJ1-5 and V is TRBV6-5; 7 bases map to TRBD1. The V gene end was trimmed by 6 bases and the J gene end by 5 bases; junction bases not matched to a gene: 10. The length of the CDR3 is 15 residues. Germline V gene sequence: CDR1 MNHEY, CDR2 SVGAGI. The CDR3: CASRSDRAGYQPQHF. CDR3 sequence (DNA): TGTGCCAGCAGATCTGACAGGGCCGGATATCAGCCCCAGCATTTT.

This clone was seen just once. CDR3: CASSVPQDRVYEQYF. CDR3 DNA: TGTGCCAGCAGCGTTCCACAGGACAGGGTGTACGAGCAGTACTTC. The rearrangement joins TRBV5-6 to TRBJ2-7; 8 nucleotides agree with TRBD1. The CDR3 runs 15 residues. After removal of 4 bases from V and 4 bases from J, the junction contained 10 bases not matched to a gene. Germline V CDR1 and CDR2: SGHDT, YYEEEE.

This clone was detected only a few times. The chain combines TRBV7-9 with TRBJ1-4, with D tentatively TRBD1 (6 bases). Deletions cut 5 bases from V and 8 bases from J, with 12 bases between. CDR3 length: 13 amino acids. CDR1 and CDR2 from the germline V gene are SEHNR and FQNEAQ (reference sequence). CDR3 DNA sequence: TGTGCCAGCAGCGCCTGGCAGGGGGAAAAACTGTTTTTT. This sequence encodes CASSAWQGEKLFF.

This chain links TRBV4-3 with TRBJ2-3, with 8 bases fitting TRBD1. Germline V gives CDR1 LGHNA, CDR2 YSLEER. The CDR3 contains 17 residues. V was pared by 0 bases and J by 2 bases, with 7 bases of the junction left unmatched. CDR3 sequence (DNA): TGCGCCAGCAGCCAAGATGTTGGGACAGGATACACAGATACGCAGTATTTT. This translates into CASSQDVGTGYTDTQYF.

This chain joins TRBV28 and TRBJ1-1; the D gene is possibly TRBD1 (6 bases). V was pared by 5 bases and J by 8 bases, with 12 bases between. Germline V lookup: CDR1 MDHEN, CDR2 SYDVKM. There are 12 residues in the CDR3. In DNA, the CDR3 is TGTGCCAGCAGTCGTTCCGGGACAGAAGCTTTCTTT. Its protein product is CASSRSGTEAFF.

The V call is TRBV6-5, the J call TRBJ1-2; 7 bases are shared with TRBD1. Looked up from germline, CDR1 is MNHEY and CDR2 is SVGAGI. V lost 8 bases to trimming and J lost 5 bases; unmatched junction nucleotides: 8. This CDR3 is built from 13 residues. The CDR3 here is CASCTGAGYGYTF. DNA of the CDR3: TGTGCCAGCTGTACAGGGGCTGGGTATGGCTACACCTTC.

This chain uses TRBV19 with TRBJ2-2, with D maybe TRBD2 (5 bases). Per germline, CDR1 LNHDA and CDR2 SQIVND (reference sequence). CDR3 length: 13 residues. The V gene lost 5 bases and the J gene lost 5 bases, with 9 bases spanning the gap. The CDR3 loop reads CASSPSGTGELFF. CDR3 DNA sequence: TGTGCCAGTAGTCCATCGGGGACCGGGGAGCTGTTTTTT.

This clone came up a few times. The J gene is TRBJ1-6, the V gene TRBV4-1, with no clear D. CDR1 MGHRA and CDR2 YSYEKL come from the germline V gene. This CDR3 has 17 residues. Between the trimmed V and J ends, which lost 2 bases and 7 bases, there was a span of 18 bases. In DNA form, the CDR3 reads TGCGCCAGCAGCCAAACCGATCTAGGGTTCGTGAATTCACCCCTCCACTTT. The encoded protein is CASSQTDLGFVNSPLHF.

The gene calls are TRBV27 and TRBJ2-3, with 7 bases matching TRBD1. Germline CDR1 MNHEY, CDR2 SMNVEV (reference sequence). V shed 8 bases and J 2 bases; nucleotides not matched to a gene: 7. This CDR3 is built from 14 residues. Written as DNA, the CDR3 is TGTGCCAGCCGGCCGGACAGGAACACAGATACGCAGTATTTT. Translating gives CASRPDRNTDTQYF.

The chain has TRBV6-6 and TRBJ2-7; weak D call: TRBD2 (5 bases). The germline V gene has CDR1 MNHNY and CDR2 SVGAGI (reference sequence). This CDR3 has 14 residues. Between the trimmed V and J ends, which lost 6 bases and 6 bases, there was a span of 18 bases. The DNA for the CDR3 is TGTGCCAGCAGATTGGACTGGCAGGCGTTCGAGCAGTACTTC. This encodes CASRLDWQAFEQYF.

A note on this clone: The sample contains more than one DNA sequence encoding this CDR3. The chain carries TRBV9 and TRBJ2-2, with D hard to call. This CDR3 has 12 amino acids. The V end lost 0 bases, the J end lost 7 bases, and 4 bases lay between the germline ends. Germline CDR1 and CDR2: SGDLS and YYNGEE. CDR3 amino acids: CASSVVNGELFF. Here the CDR3 DNA reads TGTGCCAGCAGCGTAGTTAACGGGGAGCTGTTTTTT.

In this sample, this clone turned up once. This rearrangement joins TRBV1 to TRBJ1-5. TRBV1 is classified as a pseudogene. The CDR3 spans 15 residues. CDR3 sequence (DNA): TGCACCAGCAGCCAAGATAAGCGGTTCAATCAGCCCCAGCATTTT. Its translation: CTSSQDKRFNQPQHF.